This T cell receptor (beta chain) was recovered during a study of a mutant IDH1 vaccine in newly diagnosed glioma. The CDR3 consists of 13 residues. Looked up from germline, CDR1 is PRHDT and CDR2 is FYEKMQ (reference sequence). The germline V and J ends were trimmed by 5 bases and 7 bases, with 15 bases remaining between them. Time point denoted: week 35, safety follow-up. Vaccine doses each comprised 300 ug of mutant IDH1 20-mer peptide, with topical imiquimod. The vaccination schedule gave patients eight doses in weeks 1, 3, 5, 7, 11, 15, 19 and 23. For this clone: Its antigen remains unidentified.

Libraries were prepared by immunoSEQ multiplex PCR; TCRdb keeps only in-frame clonotypes and omits some of them. The sample holds some 71,000 clones; around nine tenths are singletons and the top ten take roughly 2%. Sequencing was performed on PBMCs, taken from a glioma patient whose treatment included an IDH1 peptide vaccine. The receptor was derived from a man aged 25-45 years with glioma. The V call is TRBV13, the J call TRBJ2-7; D is unresolved. CDR3: CASSEARAWEQYF. In nucleotides, the CDR3 is TGTGCCAGCAGCGAAGCCCGCGCCTGGGAGCAGTACTTC.